The text below deals with one T cell receptor beta chain. Ten or more counts support this clonotype. Its antigen is still unknown. Base qualities are not at hand, and no much larger clone is one base apart. Trimming takes 5 bases from V and 7 bases from J, and the germline ends sit 29 bases apart. The CDR3, cysteine through phenylalanine, is 19 amino acids long. Only the CDR3 DNA stays, 57 bases, in frame from base 1. Based on the germline V gene (reference sequence), the CDR1 and CDR2 sequences are LNHDA and SQIVND. The data were obtained in a study of early T cells in non-severe SARS-CoV-2 infection (dated by TCRdb to 2020 to 2022). General notes on the study: TCR sequencing used bulk RNA from unsorted whole blood, so alpha and beta chains could not be paired. Paper-wide results and their limitations: Matching against VDJdb was skewed toward anti-spike CD8 responses, likely underestimated virus-specific expansions, and missed private and CD4 specificities.

A case-control design nested within a healthcare worker cohort in London, UK, was used, with weekly nasopharyngeal swab PCR tests and blood sampling performed. Healthcare workers were enrolled in the week of the UK lockdown, from 23 to 31 March 2020, and were followed every week for up to roughly 16 weeks. Libraries were made using 5' RACE. For sequencing, a NextSeq 500 was employed. The TCR library protocol attached unique molecular identifiers to individual cDNA molecules to correct for sequencing error and PCR bias. Both TCR alpha and beta chains were sequenced, and tight co-correlation was observed between alpha and beta sequence abundances in each sample. In the authors' own workflow: V gene, J gene and CDR3 annotation of TCR sequences was performed with Decombinator V4. Expanded TCRs were defined as changing significantly between any two time points under a Poisson model with p below 0.0001. TCR abundances were normalised to the total number of TCRs sequenced per sample and were expressed as counts per million. TRAV1-2 paired with TRAJ12, TRAJ20 or TRAJ33 defined MAIT TCRs, while TRAV10 paired with TRAJ18 defined iNKT TCRs. VDJdb, accessed 1 November 2021, was searched for CMV, EBV and SARS-CoV-2 annotated TCRs, excluding TCRs annotated for multiple antigens. TCRdb reran the public reads through fastp at Q25 and MiXCR, keeping productive beta chains. Each record represents a unique CDR3 protein, reported with the most common genes and DNA among its rows. TCRdb assigned the V and J calls; the authors' analysis was not used. The sample contains approximately 83,000 distinct CDR3 sequences, around an eighth of them found a single time. 3% of the sample rests with the top ten.

Sequencing was performed on whole blood. This sequence originates from an adult who was a healthcare worker with PCR-confirmed SARS-CoV-2 infection or an uninfected control (not recorded which). The chain joins TRBV19 to TRBJ2-2; TRBD2 is possibly the D segment (5 matching bases). The DNA sequence reads TGTGCCAGTAGTCCCCGCCCCCCAGAAGCGGAGGAGTGGGGCGGGGAGCTGTTTTTT. Its protein product is CASSPRPPEAEEWGGELFF.